This TCR beta chain is from a study of blood T cells in healthy people across ages. Primed by a sample-barcoded 5' primer and a J-beta primer mix, a second PCR proceeded for roughly 7 to 12 cycles. TCRdb called the 5' RACE reads again in MiXCR, with one record for every CDR3 protein. The profile shows 950,000 to 1,200,000 distinct CDR3 sequences, approximately 38% of them singletons. A few counts support this clonotype. From germline, CDR1 is SGDLS and CDR2 YYNGEE. Trimming took off 4 bases at V and 0 bases at J, with 15 bases between the two ends. The CDR3 is made up of 16 amino acids. The chain links TRBV9 to TRBJ2-3; D ambiguous. This TCR was sampled from a man younger than 35 in good health. Material: blood. Here the CDR3 reads CASSPLGSTSTDTQYF. Here the CDR3 DNA reads TGTGCCAGCAGCCCTCTGGGAAGCACTAGCACAGATACGCAGTATTTT.